Listed below are T cell receptor beta chains from one sample, sequenced in a study of CD8 T cells in ankylosing spondylitis. TCRdb re-analysed the 5' RACE reads in MiXCR, keeping a single row per CDR3 protein. The data show approximately 300,000 distinct CDR3 sequences, with 20% to 25% seen just once and 3.5% held by the top ten. The specimen sequenced was blood, either unsorted or a sorted T cell fraction (not recorded which). All receptors come from a female donor with ankylosing spondylitis or in good health (not recorded which). CDR3s include the opening cysteine and the closing phenylalanine or tryptophan. D genes are given only for firm matches. Size is omitted from some rows. Given values are once, few, many or a class for expanded clones.

d_gene: TRBD2; j_gene: TRBJ2-1; v_gene: TRBV7-9; abundance: many; CDR3nt: TGTGCCAGCAGCTTGAGCGGGGCCTCCTACAATGAGCAGTTCTTC; CDR3aa: CASSLSGASYNEQFF
d_gene: TRBD1; j_gene: TRBJ1-1; v_gene: TRBV4-3; abundance: -; CDR3nt: TGCGCCAGCAGCTTTCGACAGGGGGCAGAAGCTTTCTTT; CDR3aa: CASSFRQGAEAFF
d_gene: -; j_gene: TRBJ2-7; v_gene: TRBV11-2; abundance: -; CDR3nt: TGTGCCAGCAGCTTAACTACCGACCTATATCGGCCAGAATATCTCGAGCAGTACTTC; CDR3aa: CASSLTTDLYRPEYLEQYF
d_gene: -; j_gene: TRBJ1-2; v_gene: TRBV6-1; abundance: few; CDR3nt: TGTGCCAGCAGTCCCCTTCGTGCCTGGGGCTACACCTTC; CDR3aa: CASSPLRAWGYTF
d_gene: TRBD1; j_gene: TRBJ2-3; v_gene: TRBV14; abundance: few; CDR3nt: TGTGCCAGCAGCCAGAGGACAGGACCCACAGATACGCAGTATTTT; CDR3aa: CASSQRTGPTDTQYF
d_gene: -; j_gene: TRBJ2-7; v_gene: TRBV20-1; abundance: few; CDR3nt: TGCAGTGCTCCCGGGACTGGTTCCTACGAGCAGTACTTC; CDR3aa: CSAPGTGSYEQYF
d_gene: -; j_gene: TRBJ2-7; v_gene: TRBV7-9; abundance: -; CDR3nt: TGTGCCAGCAGCTTCTCTACGGCCAGCTCCTACGAGCAGTACTTC; CDR3aa: CASSFSTASSYEQYF
d_gene: TRBD1; j_gene: TRBJ2-7; v_gene: TRBV5-5; abundance: -; CDR3nt: TGTGCCAGCAGCTACTCCGGACAGGAGATGGACGAGCAGTACTTC; CDR3aa: CASSYSGQEMDEQYF
d_gene: -; j_gene: TRBJ1-1; v_gene: TRBV6-5; abundance: few; CDR3nt: TGTGCCAGCACTTTAAACGGGGGGGAGGGTGAAGCTTTCTTT; CDR3aa: CASTLNGGEGEAFF
d_gene: TRBD2; j_gene: TRBJ2-7; v_gene: TRBV12-3/TRBV12-4; abundance: few; CDR3nt: TGTGCCAGCAGTATAGCGGGAAGGTACGAGCAGTACTTC; CDR3aa: CASSIAGRYEQYF
d_gene: -; j_gene: TRBJ2-2; v_gene: TRBV29-1; abundance: few; CDR3nt: TGCAGCGTTGAAGCGGGAGCCCCCGGGGAGCTGTTTTTT; CDR3aa: CSVEAGAPGELFF
d_gene: TRBD1; j_gene: TRBJ1-2; v_gene: TRBV24-1; abundance: -; CDR3nt: TGTGCCACCAGTGATCAGGGGGCTGGTGGCTACACCTTC; CDR3aa: CATSDQGAGGYTF
d_gene: TRBD2; j_gene: TRBJ2-2; v_gene: TRBV28; abundance: -; CDR3nt: TGTGCCAGCGGGAGGGCCACCGGGGAGCTGTTTTTT; CDR3aa: CASGRATGELFF
d_gene: TRBD2; j_gene: TRBJ2-7; v_gene: TRBV7-9; abundance: -; CDR3nt: TGTGCCAGCAGCTACGGGGAGAGCGGGAGTTGGTACGAGCAGTACTTC; CDR3aa: CASSYGESGSWYEQYF
d_gene: -; j_gene: TRBJ2-2; v_gene: TRBV12-3/TRBV12-4; abundance: few; CDR3nt: TGTGCCAGCACGGGTAACGCGTTCGCGAACACCGGGGAGCTGTTTTTT; CDR3aa: CASTGNAFANTGELFF
d_gene: -; j_gene: TRBJ2-1; v_gene: TRBV6-1; abundance: few; CDR3nt: TGTGCCAGCAGAAGGGGAGTCAACTACAATGAGCAGTTCTTC; CDR3aa: CASRRGVNYNEQFF
d_gene: -; j_gene: TRBJ1-1; v_gene: TRBV29-1; abundance: many; CDR3nt: TGCAGCGTGGGCGTCAATAGGGACACTGAAGCTTTCTTT; CDR3aa: CSVGVNRDTEAFF
d_gene: -; j_gene: TRBJ1-4; v_gene: TRBV4-3; abundance: -; CDR3nt: TGCGCCAGCAGCCAAAACACTGCAACTAATGAAAAACTGTTTTTT; CDR3aa: CASSQNTATNEKLFF
d_gene: TRBD2; j_gene: TRBJ2-2; v_gene: TRBV7-9; abundance: few; CDR3nt: TGTGCCAGCAGCTTATTAAGCGGGAGCGGCGGGGAGCTGTTTTTT; CDR3aa: CASSLLSGSGGELFF
d_gene: -; j_gene: TRBJ1-1; v_gene: TRBV19; abundance: -; CDR3nt: TGTGCCAGTAGTATCTCGGTCGCTGAAGCTTTCTTT; CDR3aa: CASSISVAEAFF
d_gene: -; j_gene: TRBJ1-2; v_gene: TRBV18; abundance: few; CDR3nt: TGTGCCAGCTCAACGGGACCGACGGGGGAGGGCTACACCTTC; CDR3aa: CASSTGPTGEGYTF
d_gene: TRBD2; j_gene: TRBJ2-5; v_gene: TRBV20-1; abundance: few; CDR3nt: TGCAGTGCTAGTTCCCTTCGACTAGCGGGATCCCAGACCCAGTACTTC; CDR3aa: CSASSLRLAGSQTQYF
d_gene: TRBD2; j_gene: TRBJ2-5; v_gene: TRBV6-2/TRBV6-3; abundance: few; CDR3nt: TGTGCCAGCAGTTACCCACCGAGACTAGCGCACCAAGAGACCCAGTACTTC; CDR3aa: CASSYPPRLAHQETQYF
d_gene: TRBD2; j_gene: TRBJ2-1; v_gene: TRBV29-1; abundance: few; CDR3nt: TGCAGCGCCTCCCTCGGACTAGCGGGAACCAGGAATGAGCAGTTCTTC; CDR3aa: CSASLGLAGTRNEQFF
d_gene: TRBD1; j_gene: TRBJ2-2; v_gene: TRBV5-1; abundance: few; CDR3nt: TGCGCCAGCAGCTCCCGGACAGGAACGAACACCGGGGAGCTGTTTTTT; CDR3aa: CASSSRTGTNTGELFF